This entry lists 23 T cell receptor beta chains sequenced from one sample in a study of cytomegalovirus exposure and HLA in healthy donors (dated by TCRdb to about 2017). Library generation was performed with the immunoSEQ multiplex PCR assay. A mixture of 60 forward primers for TCR Vbeta segments and 13 reverse primers for TCR Jbeta segments was used in the multiplex PCR. TCRdb mirrors the immuneACCESS table, restricted to in-frame sequences. Some clones are absent from its copies; in checked studies, under half trace to an unresolved V gene, and the reason for the others is unknown. In this sample the table shows more than 110,000 clones, 78% of which occur a single time. The ten largest clonotypes hold about 2.8% of the sample. Sequenced sample: PBMCs. The source is a male donor in good health and CMV-seronegative.

The V gene is TRBV4-3, the J gene TRBJ2-1, with 9 bases that match TRBD2. This CDR3 comprises 18 residues. V trimming: 0 bases; J trimming: 7 bases; junction bases outside the gene matches: 13. Per the germline V gene, CDR1 is LGHNA and CDR2 is YSLEER. DNA for the CDR3: TGCGCCAGCAGCCAAGAAAGGGGGGTAAGCGGGGGGCAGAATGAGCAGTTCTTC. Residues: CASSQERGVSGGQNEQFF.

The chain couples TRBV15 to TRBJ2-5; possible D gene TRBD1, 5 bases. Per germline, CDR1 LNHNV and CDR2 YYDKDF (reference sequence). The CDR3 spans 15 residues. V lost 1 base and J 5 bases, leaving 14 bases between the germline ends. For the CDR3, the DNA is TGTGCCACCAGCAGAGGACCTCTCCGACAGGAGACCCAGTACTTC. It encodes CATSRGPLRQETQYF.

This clone was recorded a few times. The chain recombines TRBV5-8 with TRBJ1-4; no definite D call. The CDR3 has 16 amino acids. Germline V gene lookup returns CDR1 SGHTS and CDR2 YDEGEE. Deletions cut 0 bases from V and 1 base from J, with 10 bases between. The CDR3 nucleotides read TGTGCCAGCAGCTTGGGGAGGGTCCGAACTAATGAAAAACTGTTTTTT. As protein: CASSLGRVRTNEKLFF.

The gene calls are TRBV13 and TRBJ1-3; 8 nucleotides agree with TRBD1. Germline values: CDR1 PRHDT, CDR2 FYEKMQ (reference sequence). The CDR3 covers 16 residues. The ends lost 5 bases at V and 4 bases at J; junction bases unmatched: 10. In DNA form, the CDR3 reads TGTGCCAGCAGCCGCATCCAGGGGGCGCGAGGAAACACCATATATTTT. As protein: CASSRIQGARGNTIYF.

V usage is TRBV9 and J usage is TRBJ1-3, with TRBD1 matching over 10 bases. The CDR3 length is 14 residues. CDR1 SGDLS and CDR2 YYNGEE come from the germline V gene. Germline trimming cut 8 bases from V and 3 bases from J; bases unmatched to any gene: 5. The CDR3 sequence is CASGDRGLGNTIYF. CDR3 nucleotide sequence: TGTGCCAGTGGAGACAGGGGGCTTGGAAACACCATATATTTT.

The gene calls are TRBV30 and TRBJ2-7; D not resolved. The germline CDR1 and CDR2 sequences are GTSNPN and SVGIG (reference sequence). This CDR3 is 12 amino acids long. The V end lost 2 bases, the J end lost 1 base, and 6 bases lay between the germline ends. The CDR3 DNA follows: TGTGCCTGGAGTCCCCAGTCCTACGAGCAGTACTTC. The encoded protein is CAWSPQSYEQYF. Full variable domain (missing parts from reference TRBV30 and TRBJ2-7): SQTIHQWPATLVQPVGSPLSLECTVEGTSNPNLYWYRQAAGRGLQLLFYSVGIGQISSEVPQNLSASRPQDRQFILSSKKLLLSDSGFYLCAWSPQSYEQYFGPGTRLTVT.

The chain uses TRBV6-1 and TRBJ1-2; D is undetermined. The CDR3 is 14 amino acids. Trimming cost V 6 bases and J 3 bases, with 14 bases left between them. Germline-derived CDR1 and CDR2 are MNHNS and SASEGT. CDR3: CASSGVGLYYGYTF. The CDR3 DNA reads TGTGCCAGCAGCGGGGTTGGCCTCTACTATGGCTACACCTTC.

The J gene is TRBJ1-2, the V gene TRBV10-3, with 8 positions matching TRBD1. Germline lookup yields CDR1 ENHRY and CDR2 SYGVKD. CDR3 length: 11 amino acids. The V segment lost 4 bases and the J segment 8 bases; nucleotides outside the gene matches: 0. The DNA of the CDR3 is TGTGCCATCAGTGGGACAGGGGGCTACACCTTC. It translates to CAISGTGGYTF.

V usage is TRBV4-3 and J usage is TRBJ1-4; TRBD1 agrees at 8 bases. V lost 1 base to trimming and J lost 7 bases; unmatched junction nucleotides: 8. The CDR3 runs to 16 residues. The germline V gene encodes CDR1 LGHNA and CDR2 YSLEER. This chain's CDR3 is CASSQGARQGSEKLFF. CDR3 DNA: TGCGCCAGCAGCCAAGGAGCGAGACAGGGGAGTGAAAAACTGTTTTTT.

Here the CDR3 reads CASSVGQGAYTDTQYF. The CDR3 DNA is TGTGCCAGCAGCGTAGGGCAAGGGGCCTACACAGATACGCAGTATTTT. The rearrangement joins TRBV9 to TRBJ2-3, with D maybe TRBD1 (5 bases). The germline CDR1 and CDR2 sequences are SGDLS and YYNGEE. The CDR3 spans 16 residues. The ends were cut back, 0 bases at V and 2 bases at J, with 13 bases in the middle.

The V call is TRBV9, the J call TRBJ1-1, with D possibly TRBD1 on 6 matching bases. Germline V lookup: CDR1 SGDLS, CDR2 YYNGEE. The CDR3 is 14 amino acids. Trimming pared 2 bases from V and 6 bases from J, leaving 14 bases between. DNA for the CDR3: TGTGCCAGCAGCGTGTCAGGGGAATGGCCTGAAGCTTTCTTT. Translating gives CASSVSGEWPEAFF.

This chain uses TRBV29-1 with TRBJ2-7, with D unclear. Looked up from germline, CDR1 is SQVTM and CDR2 is ANQGSEA. The CDR3 runs to 12 residues. Trimming cost V 2 bases and J 4 bases, with 9 bases left between them. CDR3 DNA sequence: TGCAGCGTTGAAACAGATAGTTACGAGCAGTACTTC. Protein sequence: CSVETDSYEQYF.

The chain joins TRBV7-2 to TRBJ2-7; the D gene is possibly TRBD2 (7 bases). Trimming stripped 1 base from V and 3 bases from J, with 16 bases between. CDR1 and CDR2 (germline): SGHTA, FQGNSA. The CDR3 has 16 residues. This CDR3 reads CASSLGRGGMRYEQYF. The CDR3 DNA sequence: TGTGCCAGCAGCTTAGGAAGGGGGGGGATGCGCTACGAGCAGTACTTC. Variable domain in full (rest from reference TRBV7-2 and TRBJ2-7): GAGVSQSPSNKVTEKGKDVELRCDPISGHTALYWYRQSLGQGLEFLIYFQGNSAPDKSGLPSDRFSAERTGGSVSTLTIQRTQQEDSAVYLCASSLGRGGMRYEQYFGPGTRLTVT.

This sequence joins TRBV7-3 and TRBJ2-3; TRBD2 agrees at 10 bases. J was trimmed by 2 bases and V by 5 bases; bases with no gene match: 4. This CDR3 region has 15 residues. Germline values: CDR1 SGHTA, CDR2 FQGTGA. CDR3 sequence reads: CASSGSGGYTDTQYF. CDR3 nucleotide sequence: TGTGCCAGCAGCGGTAGCGGGGGGTACACAGATACGCAGTATTTT.

This chain joins TRBV7-9 and TRBJ1-3, with D uncertain. With 4 bases removed from V and 2 bases from J, the gap between germline ends came to 3 bases. Germline assignment: CDR1 SEHNR and CDR2 FQNEAQ (reference sequence). This CDR3 has 12 amino acids. Here the CDR3 reads CASSSAGNTIYF. The CDR3, as DNA: TGTGCCAGCAGCTCGGCTGGAAACACCATATATTTT.

The rearrangement uses TRBV11-2 and TRBJ1-1; no firm D call. The germline gives CDR1 SGHAT, CDR2 FQNNGV. This CDR3 has 15 amino acids. The V and J ends lost 1 base and 0 bases respectively, with 9 bases between them. The CDR3 coding sequence is TGTGCCAGCAGCTTAGTAGTGAACTTGAACACTGAAGCTTTCTTT. This translates into CASSLVVNLNTEAFF.

The chain couples TRBV25-1 to TRBJ1-2; TRBD1 might be the D (6 bases). This CDR3 comprises 12 residues. From germline, CDR1 is MGHDK and CDR2 SYGVNS. Trimming removed 10 bases at V and 5 bases at J, with 14 bases between. The CDR3 DNA follows: TGTGCCACCTCAGGGGTCGGATATGGCTACACCTTC. Amino acids: CATSGVGYGYTF.

The chain employs TRBV13 and TRBJ2-7; D unresolved. CDR1 PRHDT and CDR2 FYEKMQ come from the germline V gene (reference sequence). CDR3 length equals 13 residues. The V end lost 3 bases, the J end lost 0 bases, and 6 bases lay between the germline ends. CDR3 residues: CASSLTVSYEQYF. In DNA form, the CDR3 reads TGTGCCAGCAGCTTGACTGTCTCCTACGAGCAGTACTTC.

V usage is TRBV7-9 and J usage is TRBJ2-3; a weak D match, TRBD2 (5 bases). Germline CDR1 and CDR2: SEHNR and FQNEAQ (reference sequence). The V end lost 7 bases, the J end lost 4 bases, and 21 bases lay between the germline ends. This CDR3 region has 16 residues. The CDR3 loop reads CASTQRFSWRPDTQYF. Here the CDR3 DNA reads TGTGCCAGCACCCAGCGGTTCAGCTGGCGCCCAGATACGCAGTATTTT.

This chain connects TRBV27 to TRBJ2-7, with TRBD2 identical over 12 bases. CDR3 size: 15 residues. J gave up 3 bases and V 5 bases, and 5 bases lay outside the gene matches. Germline values: CDR1 MNHEY, CDR2 SMNVEV (reference sequence). CDR3 protein: CASSRELAGGYEQYF. Here the CDR3 DNA reads TGTGCCAGCAGTAGGGAACTAGCGGGGGGCTACGAGCAGTACTTC.

V gene TRBV27 combines with J gene TRBJ1-2; TRBD1 agrees at 10 bases. Trimming at V came to 3 bases and at J to 6 bases, leaving 10 bases not matched to a gene. This CDR3 is 16 amino acids long. Germline V gene sequence: CDR1 MNHEY, CDR2 SMNVEV (reference sequence). CDR3 sequence (DNA): TGTGCCAGCAGTTTCTTTAACCCGGGACAGGGGAATGGCTACACCTTC. Its protein product is CASSFFNPGQGNGYTF.

The chain uses TRBV6-1 and TRBJ1-5; unclear D gene. Germline V gene lookup returns CDR1 MNHNS and CDR2 SASEGT. The CDR3 covers 16 residues. Trimming took 0 bases from V and 2 from J, leaving 11 bases between them. In DNA form, the CDR3 reads TGTGCCAGCAGTGAAGCGCGGGTGGTGGGCAATCAGCCCCAGCATTTT. Encoded protein: CASSEARVVGNQPQHF.

This chain joins TRBV6-6 and TRBJ2-7; TRBD1 aligns across 11 bases. The CDR3 has 15 residues. Germline-derived CDR1 and CDR2 are MNHNY and SVGAGI (reference sequence). With 2 bases clipped from V and 7 bases from J, the junction kept 7 bases outside the gene matches. CDR3 sequence: CASSYVGQGAGEQYF. The DNA for the CDR3 is TGTGCCAGCAGTTACGTAGGACAGGGGGCCGGGGAGCAGTACTTC.